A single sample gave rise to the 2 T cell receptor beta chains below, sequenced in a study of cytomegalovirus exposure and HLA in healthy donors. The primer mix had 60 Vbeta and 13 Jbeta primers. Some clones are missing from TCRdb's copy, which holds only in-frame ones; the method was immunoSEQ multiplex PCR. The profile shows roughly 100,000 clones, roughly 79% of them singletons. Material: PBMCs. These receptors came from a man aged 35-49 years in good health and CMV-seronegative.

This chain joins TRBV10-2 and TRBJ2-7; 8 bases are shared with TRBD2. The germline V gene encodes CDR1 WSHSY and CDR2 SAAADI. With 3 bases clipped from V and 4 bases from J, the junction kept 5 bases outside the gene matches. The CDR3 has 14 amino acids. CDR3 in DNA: TGCGCCAGCAGTGATCAGCGGGGGAAATACGAGCAGTACTTC. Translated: CASSDQRGKYEQYF.

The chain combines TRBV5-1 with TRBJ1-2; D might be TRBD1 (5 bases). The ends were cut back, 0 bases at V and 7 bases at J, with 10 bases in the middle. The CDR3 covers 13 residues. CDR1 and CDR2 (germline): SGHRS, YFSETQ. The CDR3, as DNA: TGCGCCAGCAGCTTGGGTAGGGGTGGTGGCTACACCTTC. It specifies CASSLGRGGGYTF. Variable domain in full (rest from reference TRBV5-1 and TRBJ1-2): KAGVTQTPRYLIKTRGQQVTLSCSPISGHRSVSWYQQTPGQGLQFLFEYFSETQRNKGNFPGRFSGRQFSNSRSEMNVSTLELGDSALYLCASSLGRGGGYTFGSGTRLTVV.